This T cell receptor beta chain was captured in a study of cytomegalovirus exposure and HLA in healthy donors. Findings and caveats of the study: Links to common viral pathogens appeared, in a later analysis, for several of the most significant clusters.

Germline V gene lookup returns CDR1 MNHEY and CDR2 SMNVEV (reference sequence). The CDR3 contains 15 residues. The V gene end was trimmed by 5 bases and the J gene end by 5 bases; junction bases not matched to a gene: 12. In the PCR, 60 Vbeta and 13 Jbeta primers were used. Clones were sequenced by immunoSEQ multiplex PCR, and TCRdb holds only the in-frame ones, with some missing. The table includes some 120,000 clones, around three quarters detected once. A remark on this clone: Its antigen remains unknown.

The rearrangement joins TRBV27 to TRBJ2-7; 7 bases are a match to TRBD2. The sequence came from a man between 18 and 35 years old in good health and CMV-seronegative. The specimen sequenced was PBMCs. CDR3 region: CASSPRPLAADEQYV. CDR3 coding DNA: TGTGCCAGCAGTCCACGGCCGCTAGCGGCTGACGAGCAGTACGTC.